The 27 T cell receptor beta chains below were found in one sample sequenced in a study of blood T cell repertoires in COVID-19. The protocol was immunoSEQ multiplex PCR, while the TCRdb copy is restricted to in-frame clones and leaves out a portion. The sample carries some 300,000 clones, around 89% recorded once. Sequencing used PBMCs or T cells enriched from blood (not recorded which). The receptors were sampled from a woman aged 18-29 years with acute COVID-19.

V usage is TRBV28 and J usage is TRBJ1-2; D remains unclear. V dropped 8 bases and J dropped 0 bases, with 13 bases sitting between them. Germline CDR1 MDHEN, CDR2 SYDVKM. The CDR3 consists of 14 residues. CDR3 sequence: CASRVGGPNYGYTF. CDR3 in DNA: TGTGCCAGCCGCGTGGGTGGGCCTAACTATGGCTACACCTTC.

The V call is TRBV29-1, the J call TRBJ2-3; 16 nucleotides match TRBD2. The V gene end was trimmed by 4 bases and the J gene end by 9 bases; junction bases not matched to a gene: 7. The CDR3 is 15 amino acids. Germline lookup yields CDR1 SQVTM and CDR2 ANQGSEA. The CDR3 DNA follows: TGCAGCGTTGTCCCGGGACTAGCGGGAGGGCGCACGCAGTATTTT. The encoded protein is CSVVPGLAGGRTQYF.

The V call is TRBV2, the J call TRBJ2-1, with 11 bases matching TRBD2. The CDR3 is 17 amino acids. With 7 bases clipped from V and 12 bases from J, the junction kept 20 bases outside the gene matches. The germline V gene has CDR1 SNHLY and CDR2 FYNNEI. CDR3 loop: CASNPGTSGSLRFGQFF. CDR3 coding DNA: TGTGCCAGCAACCCCGGGACTAGCGGATCCCTCCGATTTGGGCAGTTCTTC.

V is TRBV28 and J is TRBJ2-7, with a weak D call TRBD1 (6 bases). Trimming pared 10 bases from V and 3 bases from J, leaving 13 bases between. The CDR3 has 12 amino acids. In germline, CDR1 is MDHEN, CDR2 SYDVKM. The CDR3 region has the DNA TGTGCCATACAGGGTGTGGGCTACGAGCAGTACTTC. Translation gives CAIQGVGYEQYF.

The chain links TRBV6-5 to TRBJ2-7; D is uncertain. With 0 bases removed from V and 2 bases from J, the gap between germline ends came to 5 bases. Germline V CDR1 and CDR2: MNHEY, SVGAGI. CDR3 length: 13 residues. The CDR3 nucleotides are TGTGCCAGCAGTTACTCGGGCCCCTACGAGCAGTACTTC. This translates into CASSYSGPYEQYF.

The chain recombines TRBV12-5 with TRBJ2-5, with D uncertain. Germline V gene data show CDR1 as LGHNT and CDR2 as FRNRAP. Trimming pared 1 base from V and 2 bases from J, leaving 11 bases between. There are 15 residues in the CDR3. The CDR3 sequence is CASGLGALKQETQYF. The CDR3 nucleotides read TGTGCTAGTGGTTTGGGGGCGCTTAAGCAAGAGACCCAGTACTTC.

Note on this clone: Other DNA sequences within the sample encode an identical CDR3. V gene TRBV27 combines with J gene TRBJ1-5, with TRBD1 as a possible D gene (5 bases). Germline V gene lookup returns CDR1 MNHEY and CDR2 SMNVEV (reference sequence). Trimming removed 2 bases from V and 7 bases from J, with 12 bases in between. The CDR3 has 14 residues. CDR3 protein: CASSLGQGGQPQHF. For the CDR3, the DNA is TGTGCCAGCAGTTTAGGGCAGGGAGGACAGCCCCAGCATTTT.

This chain connects TRBV19 to TRBJ1-2; D gene unclear. Germline V lookup: CDR1 LNHDA, CDR2 SQIVND (reference sequence). CDR3 length equals 17 residues. With 3 bases removed from V and 6 bases from J, the gap between germline ends came to 23 bases. CDR3 region: CASSILPSSKKSDGYTF. The CDR3 DNA reads TGTGCCAGTAGTATCCTTCCTAGTTCCAAGAAGAGTGATGGCTACACCTTC. The complete variable domain, with remaining parts taken from reference TRBV19 and TRBJ1-2, reads DGGITQSPKYLFRKEGQNVTLSCEQNLNHDAMYWYRQDPGQGLRLIYYSQIVNDFQKGDIAEGYSVSREKKESFPLTVTSAQKNPTAFYLCASSILPSSKKSDGYTFGSGTRLTVV.

This chain connects TRBV5-1 to TRBJ1-6; no definite D call. Germline values: CDR1 SGHRS, CDR2 YFSETQ. The CDR3 consists of 16 residues. The V and J ends lost 0 bases and 10 bases respectively, with 17 bases between them. This CDR3 is CASSLGRIGEGSPLHF. The CDR3 DNA follows: TGCGCCAGCAGCTTGGGGCGGATCGGAGAAGGATCACCCCTCCACTTT.

The chain uses TRBV6-5 and TRBJ2-7, with D tentatively TRBD2 (6 bases). This CDR3 is built from 12 residues. CDR1 is MNHEY, CDR2 SVGAGI, per germline. Trimming cost V 5 bases and J 6 bases, with 11 bases left between them. CDR3 region: CASSPGDFEQYF. Here the CDR3 DNA reads TGTGCCAGCAGTCCCGGGGACTTCGAGCAGTACTTC.

The chain employs TRBV7-2 and TRBJ2-7; no reliable D call. This CDR3 has 13 residues. Looked up from germline, CDR1 is SGHTA and CDR2 is FQGNSA. Deletions cut 5 bases from V and 2 bases from J, with 10 bases between. This CDR3 is CASSLTTTYEQYF. The CDR3 coding sequence is TGTGCCAGCAGCCTCACCACAACCTACGAGCAGTACTTC.

This chain connects TRBV19 to TRBJ1-2, with D possibly being TRBD1 (5 bases). Trimming cost V 8 bases and J 7 bases, with 23 bases left between them. CDR3 size: 15 residues. In germline, CDR1 is LNHDA, CDR2 SQIVND (reference sequence). The CDR3 DNA follows: TGTGCCAGTCGAAAGGGCCAGACAGTCAACATTGGCTACACCTTC. It yields the protein CASRKGQTVNIGYTF.

This clone was seen a single time. The chain couples TRBV12-5 to TRBJ1-2; 9 bases are shared with TRBD1. In germline, CDR1 is LGHNT, CDR2 FRNRAP. The CDR3 totals 14 residues. The V segment lost 6 bases and the J segment 6 bases; nucleotides outside the gene matches: 8. CDR3 loop: CASGQDRGYDGYTF. In DNA form, the CDR3 reads TGTGCTAGTGGCCAGGACAGGGGTTACGATGGCTACACCTTC.

This clone appeared a few times. The genes are TRBV6-1 and TRBJ1-2; D is perhaps TRBD1 (6 bases). V was pared by 3 bases and J by 7 bases, with 12 bases between. Looked up from germline, CDR1 is MNHNS and CDR2 is SASEGT. The CDR3 is 13 amino acids. In nucleotides, the CDR3 is TGTGCCAGCAGTGATACAGGGTGGGGTGGCTACACCTTC. Residues: CASSDTGWGGYTF.

V is TRBV19 and J is TRBJ1-1; perhaps TRBD1 as D (5 bases). CDR3 length equals 13 residues. Germline lookup yields CDR1 LNHDA and CDR2 SQIVND (reference sequence). V lost 6 bases and J lost 1, with 9 bases in between. The CDR3 DNA follows: TGTGCCAGTAGCCGGGGGAGGAACACTGAAGCTTTCTTT. It yields the protein CASSRGRNTEAFF.

As to this clone: A read error may account for a junction end that differs from germline. The chain is built from TRBV5-3 and TRBJ1-4; possible D gene TRBD1, 5 bases. TRBV5-3 is assigned to the ORF class and has an uncertain function. The length of the CDR3 is 16 residues. The CDR3 nucleotides are TGTGCCAGAAGCCCCCGGGGGTCTTTCCCAAAACTGGGTACGCTTTTT. Translating it yields CARSPRGSFPKLGTLF.

The chain is built from TRBV5-5 and TRBJ2-5, with 9 bases lining up with TRBD1. Germline CDR1 reads SGHKS; CDR2 reads YYEKEE (reference sequence). After removal of 3 bases from V and 5 bases from J, the junction contained 5 bases not matched to a gene. This CDR3 is 14 amino acids long. The CDR3 loop is CASSYGTGRETQYF. The CDR3 coding sequence is TGTGCCAGCAGCTATGGGACAGGGAGGGAGACCCAGTACTTC.

The V and J genes are TRBV28 and TRBJ1-5; a possible D gene is TRBD1 (5 bases). The ends were cut back, 2 bases at V and 0 bases at J, with 8 bases in the middle. This CDR3 comprises 15 residues. In germline, CDR1 is MDHEN, CDR2 SYDVKM. DNA of the CDR3: TGTGCCAGCAGTTTACCAGGGAATAGCAATCAGCCCCAGCATTTT. Translated, it gives CASSLPGNSNQPQHF.

The chain is built from TRBV12-5 and TRBJ2-2; 7 bases fit TRBD2. The CDR3 runs 17 residues. V dropped 3 bases and J dropped 4; count of bases not matched to a gene: 11. Germline values: CDR1 LGHNT, CDR2 FRNRAP. In DNA form, the CDR3 reads TGTGCTAGTGGTTTTCCTAGTGGGGGGGTTAGCACCGGGGAGCTGTTTTTT. Translation: CASGFPSGGVSTGELFF.

The V gene is TRBV9, the J gene TRBJ2-7; 12 bases match TRBD2. CDR3 size: 14 residues. Germline trimming cut 4 bases from V and 5 bases from J; bases unmatched to any gene: 4. Germline V CDR1 and CDR2: SGDLS, YYNGEE. CDR3 sequence reads: CASSNRLAGDEQYF. CDR3 nucleotides: TGTGCCAGCAGCAACCGACTAGCGGGAGACGAGCAGTACTTC.

The rearrangement uses TRBV19 and TRBJ1-2; D ambiguous. The germline V gene has CDR1 LNHDA and CDR2 SQIVND (reference sequence). Trimming took 5 bases from V and 8 from J, leaving 15 bases between them. The length of the CDR3 is 13 residues. The CDR3 nucleotides are TGTGCCAGTAGTCTACTAGACACCATCGGCTACACCTTC. Protein sequence: CASSLLDTIGYTF.

This clone appeared once. V usage is TRBV28 and J usage is TRBJ1-5, with TRBD1 matching 8 bases. CDR3 length: 15 amino acids. V was clipped by 3 bases and J by 2 bases; unmatched bases: 3. Germline CDR1 MDHEN, CDR2 SYDVKM. Here the CDR3 reads CASSFSGGRNQPQHF. The DNA for the CDR3 is TGTGCCAGCAGTTTTTCAGGGGGCCGCAATCAGCCCCAGCATTTT.

The gene calls are TRBV27 and TRBJ1-5; unclear D gene. Germline assignment: CDR1 MNHEY and CDR2 SMNVEV (reference sequence). This CDR3 comprises 13 residues. V was trimmed by 5 bases and J by 4 bases, leaving 9 bases between them. The CDR3 region has the DNA TGTGCCAGCAGTATAGAAACTAATCAGCCCCAGCATTTT. Translation: CASSIETNQPQHF.

This chain links TRBV2 with TRBJ1-2; no clear D gene. V dropped 2 bases and J dropped 2 bases, with 6 bases sitting between them. CDR1 is SNHLY and CDR2 is FYNNEI in the germline V gene. The CDR3 consists of 13 residues. CDR3 nucleotides: TGTGCCAGCAGTGAACCAGTAAACTATGGCTACACCTTC. Translation gives CASSEPVNYGYTF.

This clone was counted between two and nine times. The V and J genes are TRBV19 and TRBJ1-1; the D gene is possibly TRBD1 (6 bases). Trimming removed 1 base from V and 8 bases from J, with 11 bases in between. Per the germline V gene, CDR1 is LNHDA and CDR2 is SQIVND (reference sequence). The CDR3 length is 13 residues. The CDR3 protein is CASSIGQAREAFF. Here the CDR3 DNA reads TGTGCCAGTAGTATAGGACAGGCGCGGGAAGCTTTCTTT.

The gene calls are TRBV27 and TRBJ2-1; 9 positions match TRBD1. The CDR3 extends over 15 amino acids. CDR1 is MNHEY and CDR2 is SMNVEV in the germline V gene (reference sequence). V lost 6 bases, J lost 4 bases, and 7 bases stayed unmatched. The CDR3: CASRLGTGPYNEQFF. CDR3 sequence (DNA): TGTGCCAGCAGACTAGGGACAGGGCCGTACAATGAGCAGTTCTTC.

This clone has more than one count but fewer than ten. The chain has TRBV6-5 and TRBJ1-1; 8 positions match TRBD1. Germline CDR1 reads MNHEY; CDR2 reads SVGAGI. Unmatched junction bases numbered 1, after V lost 2 bases and J lost 11 bases. The length of the CDR3 is 11 residues. The CDR3 region has the DNA TGTGCCAGCAGTTACGACAGGGGTGCTTTCTTT. Protein product: CASSYDRGAFF.